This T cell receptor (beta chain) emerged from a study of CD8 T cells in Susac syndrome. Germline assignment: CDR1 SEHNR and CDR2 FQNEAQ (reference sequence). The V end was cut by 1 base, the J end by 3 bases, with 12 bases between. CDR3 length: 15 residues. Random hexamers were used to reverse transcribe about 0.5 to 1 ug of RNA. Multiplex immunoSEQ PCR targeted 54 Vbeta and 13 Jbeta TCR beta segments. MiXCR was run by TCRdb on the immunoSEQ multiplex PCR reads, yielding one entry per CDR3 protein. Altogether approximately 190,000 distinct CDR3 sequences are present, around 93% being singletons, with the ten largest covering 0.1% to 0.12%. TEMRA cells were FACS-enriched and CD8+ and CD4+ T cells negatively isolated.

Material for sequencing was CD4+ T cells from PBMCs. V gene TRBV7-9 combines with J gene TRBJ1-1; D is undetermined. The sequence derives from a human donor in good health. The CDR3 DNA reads TGTGCCAGCAGCTTAGGTTCGGGTGGGGACACTGAAGCTTTCTTT. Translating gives CASSLGSGGDTEAFF. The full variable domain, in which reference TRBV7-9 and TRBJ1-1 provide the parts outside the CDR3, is DTGVSQNPRHKITKRGQNVTFRCDPISEHNRLYWYRQTLGQGPEFLTYFQNEAQLEKSRLLSDRFSAERPKGSFSTLEIQRTEQGDSAMYLCASSLGSGGDTEAFFGQGTRLTVV.